This entry describes one T cell receptor (beta chain). Its matching antigen is unknown. The authors prepared UMI-labeled TRB cDNA libraries by 5' RACE. TCRdb re-called the 5' RACE reads; every CDR3 protein appears as one record, without DNA. This sample's clone table lists over 70,000 distinct CDR3 sequences. The entry originates in a study of CXCR3-negative and CXCR3-positive naive CD8 T cells. Study conclusions and caveats: Memory cells diverged, while naive CXCR3-positive and CXCR3-negative cells had similar TRBV-TRBJ usage. Researchers report that CXCR3-positive naive cells carry more hydrophobic TRB CDR3s than CXCR3-negative naive cells.

This CDR3 has 13 residues. The V gene's germline CDR1 is LGHNA and CDR2 YNFKEQ. This rearrangement joins TRBV4-2 to TRBJ2-1. The receptor's source is a human donor in good health. Some clones in this sample may be carry-over from other donors' samples. Sequences were obtained from naive CXCR3- CD8+ T cells from blood. The subset denotes: CD45RO-CCR7+CD27+CD95- naive CD8+ T cells lacking CXCR3 (TNR3-). This CDR3 reads CASSQGPGHEQFF.